The 29 T cell receptor beta chains reported below all come from one sample, sequenced in a study of siplizumab effects on memory and regulatory T cells. Coculturing at 37°C lasted roughly 6 days for the mixed lymphocyte reaction cells. Antigens of these TCRs are unknown. Generated by immunoSEQ multiplex PCR, the TCRdb table keeps only in-frame clones and is missing some. The table has fewer than 25,000 clones, 44% seen once; the top ten hold about 5.5%. The specimen sequenced was CFSE-low (dividing) CD4+ T cells sorted from an allogeneic mixed lymphocyte reaction. Receptor source: a human donor in good health; the cells came from an allogeneic mixed lymphocyte reaction. Some clones in this sample may be carry-over from other donors' samples.

This clone is medium-sized within its sample. This chain connects TRBV27 to TRBJ1-1, with D tentatively TRBD1 (6 bases). V was pared by 3 bases and J by 4 bases, with 12 bases between. Germline values: CDR1 MNHEY, CDR2 SMNVEV (reference sequence). The CDR3 is 14 amino acids. CDR3: CASSFRGLGTEAFF. The DNA of the CDR3 is TGTGCCAGCAGTTTCAGGGGATTAGGCACTGAAGCTTTCTTT.

The V call is TRBV18, the J call TRBJ2-4; D remains ambiguous. Germline V gene sequence: CDR1 KGHSH, CDR2 LQKENI. This CDR3 contains 18 residues. The V end was cut by 3 bases, the J end by 0 bases, with 18 bases between. This chain's CDR3 is CASSPPITELLAKNIQYF. CDR3 bases: TGTGCCAGCTCACCCCCTATAACAGAATTACTAGCCAAAAACATTCAGTACTTC.

J is TRBJ2-1 and V is TRBV6-1, with TRBD1 matching over 10 bases. This CDR3 is built from 14 residues. V gave up 8 bases and J gave up 8 bases; unmatched junction bases: 9. CDR1 and CDR2 (germline): MNHNS, SASEGT. CDR3 coding DNA: TGTGCCAGCCTCCGCCGACAGGGGGCCGATGAGCAGTTCTTC. Translating gives CASLRRQGADEQFF.

The CDR3 bases are TGTGCCAGCTTCCCACCGGGGTTATCGGGAAACACCATATATTTT. It encodes CASFPPGLSGNTIYF. The J gene is TRBJ1-3, the V gene TRBV18; D unresolved. Per germline, CDR1 KGHSH and CDR2 LQKENI. The CDR3 contains 15 residues. V lost 7 bases and J lost 4, with 17 bases in between.

This clone was detected only a few times. The chain combines TRBV11-1 with TRBJ2-3; 7 nucleotides match TRBD2. The CDR3 spans 17 residues. Germline CDR1 is SGHAT and CDR2 is FQDESV (reference sequence). V was clipped by 0 bases and J by 4 bases; unmatched bases: 10. CDR3 in amino acids: CASSLALRGEGADTQYF. For the CDR3, the DNA is TGTGCCAGCAGCTTAGCGCTCCGGGGGGAAGGTGCAGATACGCAGTATTTT.

V usage is TRBV18 and J usage is TRBJ1-4; TRBD1 aligns across 7 bases. Losses at the gene ends were 5 bases for V and 0 bases for J; bases not matched to a gene: 3. Germline lookup yields CDR1 KGHSH and CDR2 LQKENI. There are 15 residues in the CDR3. CDR3 in amino acids: CASSDRVSTNEKLFF. The CDR3 nucleotides are TGTGCCAGCTCAGACAGGGTCTCAACTAATGAAAAACTGTTTTTT.

This clone was counted between two and nine times. The rearrangement uses TRBV4-2 and TRBJ1-5; TRBD1 aligns across 7 bases. This CDR3 is built from 17 residues. The junction had 8 bases not matched to a gene; V was cut back by 0 bases and J by 3 bases. The germline CDR1 and CDR2 sequences are LGHNA and YNFKEQ. The CDR3, as DNA: TGTGCCAGCAGCCAAGATTCTAGTGGGACAGCCAATCAGCCCCAGCATTTT. Residues: CASSQDSSGTANQPQHF.

This clone was detected only a few times. This rearrangement joins TRBV6-1 to TRBJ2-3; 8 bases are shared with TRBD1. This CDR3 is built from 15 residues. Germline CDR1 is MNHNS and CDR2 is SASEGT. V shed 4 bases, J shed 3 bases, and the junction held 6 bases outside the gene matches. CDR3 sequence reads: CASSAIRGRTDTQYF. The CDR3 nucleotides are TGTGCCAGCAGTGCAATCAGGGGGCGTACAGATACGCAGTATTTT.

This clone appeared a few times. V usage is TRBV27 and J usage is TRBJ2-2; tentatively, D is TRBD1 (6 bases). There are 15 residues in the CDR3. V was cut by 1 base and J by 6 bases, with 12 bases left in between. CDR1 MNHEY and CDR2 SMNVEV come from the germline V gene (reference sequence). The CDR3 DNA reads as TGTGCCAGCAGTTTATTTCGACAGGTGCCCGGGGAGCTGTTTTTT. Amino acids: CASSLFRQVPGELFF.

The chain is built from TRBV7-9 and TRBJ2-7, with 8 bases fitting TRBD2. Trimming took 5 bases from V and 0 from J; bases not matched to a gene: 15. The CDR3 runs 18 residues. Per the germline V gene, CDR1 is SEHNR and CDR2 is FQNEAQ (reference sequence). DNA for the CDR3: TGTGCCAGCAGCCCGCCCCGCCGACTAGCGAGAAGCTCCTACGAGCAGTACTTC. It codes for CASSPPRRLARSSYEQYF.

The rearrangement links TRBV5-1 to TRBJ2-2; D is perhaps TRBD1 (5 bases). V lost 4 bases, J lost 0 bases, and 10 bases lay in between. Germline values: CDR1 SGHRS, CDR2 YFSETQ. The CDR3 length is 15 residues. The CDR3 nucleotides read TGCGCCAGCAGCCCGACAGTTTCGAACACCGGGGAGCTGTTTTTT. It translates to CASSPTVSNTGELFF.

This clone was seen a few times. The chain carries TRBV7-2 and TRBJ2-7; D is unclear. The CDR3 spans 12 residues. The germline CDR1 and CDR2 sequences are SGHTA and FQGNSA. Trimming took off 5 bases at V and 3 bases at J, with 8 bases between the two ends. The CDR3 DNA sequence: TGTGCCAGCAGCCCGGACCGCTACGAGCAGTACTTC. Amino acids: CASSPDRYEQYF.

Sample share makes this clone medium-sized. The J gene is TRBJ1-2, the V gene TRBV5-1; D gene ambiguous. This CDR3 comprises 13 residues. V lost 0 bases and J lost 2, with 5 bases in between. Germline CDR1 and CDR2: SGHRS and YFSETQ. DNA for the CDR3: TGCGCCAGCAGCTTGGCCGGGAACTATGGCTACACCTTC. It translates to CASSLAGNYGYTF.

The V gene is TRBV6-6, the J gene TRBJ2-1, with 9 bases aligning to TRBD1. This CDR3 region has 15 residues. The germline CDR1 and CDR2 sequences are MNHNY and SVGAGI (reference sequence). V lost 5 bases, J lost 12 bases, and 14 bases stayed unmatched. CDR3 nucleotide sequence: TGTGCCAGCAGTGGCCCCGGACAGGGGTTTCAATGGCAGTTCTTC. This gives the protein CASSGPGQGFQWQFF.

This chain joins TRBV11-3 and TRBJ2-7; the D gene is possibly TRBD2 (5 bases). The germline V gene has CDR1 SGHNT and CDR2 YENEEA. This CDR3 contains 16 residues. V dropped 5 bases and J dropped 6 bases, with 23 bases sitting between them. The CDR3 protein is CASSPWEPGSGLEQYF. The CDR3, as DNA: TGTGCCAGCAGCCCCTGGGAACCGGGATCGGGCCTCGAGCAGTACTTC.

The J gene is TRBJ1-1, the V gene TRBV6-5; no clear D. CDR3 length equals 15 residues. Trimming stripped 8 bases from V and 1 base from J, with 17 bases between. Germline V gene sequence: CDR1 MNHEY, CDR2 SVGAGI. CDR3 in DNA: TGTGCCAGCCCCGGCCAGCCCCGAGGGAACACTGAAGCTTTCTTT. Translation: CASPGQPRGNTEAFF.

The V call is TRBV7-9, the J call TRBJ1-6; 7 bases align to TRBD1. This CDR3 is built from 15 residues. Per germline, CDR1 SEHNR and CDR2 FQNEAQ (reference sequence). V shed 3 bases and J 4 bases; nucleotides not matched to a gene: 3. The chain's CDR3 is CASSLDRIYNSPLHF. As DNA, the CDR3 is TGTGCCAGCAGCTTGGACAGGATATATAATTCACCCCTCCACTTT. The complete variable domain, with remaining parts taken from reference TRBV7-9 and TRBJ1-6, reads DTGVSQNPRHKITKRGQNVTFRCDPISEHNRLYWYRQTLGQGPEFLTYFQNEAQLEKSRLLSDRFSAERPKGSFSTLEIQRTEQGDSAMYLCASSLDRIYNSPLHFGNGTRLTVT.

The rearrangement links TRBV9 to TRBJ2-7; 7 bases are shared with TRBD1. V shed 3 bases, J shed 2 bases, and the junction held 8 bases outside the gene matches. The CDR3 is made up of 15 amino acids. The germline V gene encodes CDR1 SGDLS and CDR2 YYNGEE. CDR3 residues: CASSASWTGAYEQYF. For the CDR3, the DNA is TGTGCCAGCAGCGCATCATGGACAGGCGCCTACGAGCAGTACTTC.

This sequence joins TRBV5-1 and TRBJ2-3; D may be TRBD2 (5 bases). Germline V gene lookup returns CDR1 SGHRS and CDR2 YFSETQ. Trimming pared 0 bases from V and 0 bases from J, leaving 11 bases between. This CDR3 is built from 16 residues. The CDR3 reads CASSLGGPSSTDTQYF. CDR3 in DNA: TGCGCCAGCAGCTTGGGCGGGCCTTCTAGCACAGATACGCAGTATTTT.

This clone was counted a few times. The CDR3 spells CASSPLMGQGTYEQYF. The CDR3 nucleotides read TGCGCCAGCAGTCCCCTCATGGGACAGGGGACCTACGAGCAGTACTTC. V is TRBV5-1 and J is TRBJ2-7; the match to TRBD1 covers 10 bases. The CDR3 is 16 residues long. The V gene's germline CDR1 is SGHRS and CDR2 YFSETQ. Germline trimming cut 5 bases from V and 2 bases from J; bases unmatched to any gene: 10.

CDR3 bases: TGTGCCAGCAGGCTAAGGACAGACAATGAGCAGTTCTTC. Protein sequence: CASRLRTDNEQFF. The V call is TRBV6-1, the J call TRBJ2-1; TRBD1 is a possible D gene (6 bases). This CDR3 comprises 13 residues. CDR1 MNHNS and CDR2 SASEGT come from the germline V gene. V dropped 6 bases and J dropped 5 bases, with 11 bases sitting between them.

The V call is TRBV5-1, the J call TRBJ2-7; TRBD2 aligns across 14 bases. This CDR3 has 15 amino acids. The germline gives CDR1 SGHRS, CDR2 YFSETQ. V was clipped by 3 bases and J by 7 bases; unmatched bases: 6. Here the CDR3 reads CASSSGLAGVGEQYF. The CDR3 region has the DNA TGCGCCAGCAGCTCGGGACTAGCGGGAGTAGGAGAGCAGTACTTC.

The genes are TRBV11-1 and TRBJ2-3; D call uncertain. The CDR3 extends over 15 amino acids. With 1 base removed from V and 2 bases from J, the gap between germline ends came to 10 bases. The V gene's germline CDR1 is SGHAT and CDR2 FQDESV (reference sequence). CDR3 amino acids: CASSLGGMLTDTQYF. Here the CDR3 DNA reads TGTGCCAGCAGCTTAGGAGGTATGCTCACAGATACGCAGTATTTT.

Within the sample, this clone is medium-sized. The chain is built from TRBV7-9 and TRBJ1-6; D not certain. Germline V gives CDR1 SEHNR, CDR2 FQNEAQ (reference sequence). V was clipped by 1 base and J by 7 bases, with 5 bases between them. This CDR3 contains 13 residues. CDR3 bases: TGTGCCAGCAGCTTAGTAGGGAATTCACCCCTCCACTTT. This gives the protein CASSLVGNSPLHF.

The V and J genes are TRBV6-6 and TRBJ1-3; D might be TRBD1 (5 bases). Germline CDR1 is MNHNY and CDR2 is SVGAGI (reference sequence). With 6 bases removed from V and 0 bases from J, the gap between germline ends came to 9 bases. This CDR3 has 14 residues. In DNA form, the CDR3 reads TGTGCCAGCAGGGTACAGGTCTCTGGAAACACCATATATTTT. Its protein is CASRVQVSGNTIYF.

The chain carries TRBV18 and TRBJ2-7; tentatively, D is TRBD1 or TRBD2 (5 bases each). V was clipped by 6 bases and J by 2 bases, with 11 bases between them. Germline CDR1 reads KGHSH; CDR2 reads LQKENI. CDR3 length equals 13 residues. This CDR3 is CASSPGAPYEQYF. The CDR3 bases are TGTGCCAGCTCCCCCGGGGCCCCCTACGAGCAGTACTTC.

V gene TRBV5-4 combines with J gene TRBJ2-3; 12 nucleotides line up with TRBD2. Trimming removed 4 bases from V and 5 bases from J; junction bases left unmatched: 8. This CDR3 has 16 residues. In germline, CDR1 is SGHNT, CDR2 YYREEE (reference sequence). CDR3 sequence: CASSPRTSGAVDTQYF. CDR3 nucleotide sequence: TGTGCCAGCAGCCCTCGGACTAGCGGGGCGGTAGATACGCAGTATTTT.

This chain connects TRBV7-9 to TRBJ2-3; D call uncertain. This CDR3 region has 14 residues. Between the trimmed V and J ends, which lost 3 bases and 0 bases, there was a span of 7 bases. Germline loops: CDR1 SEHNR, CDR2 FQNEAQ (reference sequence). The CDR3 DNA is TGTGCCAGCAGCTTGTGGGGTAGCACAGATACGCAGTATTTT. It encodes CASSLWGSTDTQYF.

This clone turned up a few times. The gene calls are TRBV6-6 and TRBJ1-1; D is uncertain. Germline CDR1 MNHNY, CDR2 SVGAGI (reference sequence). The V gene lost 0 bases and the J gene lost 4 bases, with 9 bases spanning the gap. This CDR3 contains 14 residues. CDR3 loop: CASSYSVARTEAFF. In DNA form, the CDR3 reads TGTGCCAGCAGTTACTCCGTCGCCCGCACTGAAGCTTTCTTT.